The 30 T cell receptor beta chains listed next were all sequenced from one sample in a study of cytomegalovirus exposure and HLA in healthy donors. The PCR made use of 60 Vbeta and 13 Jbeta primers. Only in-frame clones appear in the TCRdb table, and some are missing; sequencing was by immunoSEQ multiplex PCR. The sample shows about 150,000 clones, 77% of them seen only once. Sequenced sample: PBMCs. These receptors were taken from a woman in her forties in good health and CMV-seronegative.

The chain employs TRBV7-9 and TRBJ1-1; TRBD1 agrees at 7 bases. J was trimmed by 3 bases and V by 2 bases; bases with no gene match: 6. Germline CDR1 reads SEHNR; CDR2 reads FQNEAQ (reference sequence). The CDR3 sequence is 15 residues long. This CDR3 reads CASSLSRGEYTEAFF. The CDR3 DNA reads TGTGCCAGCAGCTTATCCAGGGGGGAATACACTGAAGCTTTCTTT.

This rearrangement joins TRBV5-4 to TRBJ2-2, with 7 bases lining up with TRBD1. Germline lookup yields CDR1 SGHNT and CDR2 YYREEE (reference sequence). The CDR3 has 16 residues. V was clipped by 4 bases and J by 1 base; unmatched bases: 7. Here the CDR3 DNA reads TGTGCCAGCAGCGGATCCGGGACAGTGAACACCGGGGAGCTGTTTTTT. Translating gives CASSGSGTVNTGELFF.

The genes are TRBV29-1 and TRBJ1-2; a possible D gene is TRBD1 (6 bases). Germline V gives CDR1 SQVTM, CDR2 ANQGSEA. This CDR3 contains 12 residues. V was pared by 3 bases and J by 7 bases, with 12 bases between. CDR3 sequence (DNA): TGCAGCGTTGATCCGCAGGGGCGTGGCTACACCTTC. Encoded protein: CSVDPQGRGYTF.

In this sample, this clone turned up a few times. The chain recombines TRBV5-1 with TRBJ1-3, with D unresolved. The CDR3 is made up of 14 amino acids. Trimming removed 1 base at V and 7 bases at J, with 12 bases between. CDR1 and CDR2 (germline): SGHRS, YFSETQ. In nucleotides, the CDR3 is TGCGCCAGCAGCTTGTCAACGGTCTCGAACACCATATATTTT. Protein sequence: CASSLSTVSNTIYF.

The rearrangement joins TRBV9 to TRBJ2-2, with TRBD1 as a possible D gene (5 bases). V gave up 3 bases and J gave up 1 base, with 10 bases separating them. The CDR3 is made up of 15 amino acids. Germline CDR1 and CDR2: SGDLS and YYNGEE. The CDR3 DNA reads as TGTGCCAGCAGCGCCTTCACAGGGAACACCGGGGAGCTGTTTTTT. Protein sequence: CASSAFTGNTGELFF.

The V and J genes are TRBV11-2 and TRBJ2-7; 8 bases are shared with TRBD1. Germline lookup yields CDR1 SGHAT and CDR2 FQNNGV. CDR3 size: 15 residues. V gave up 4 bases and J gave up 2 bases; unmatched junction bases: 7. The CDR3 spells CASSSTGTGPYEQYF. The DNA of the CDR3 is TGTGCCAGCAGCTCGACCGGGACAGGCCCCTACGAGCAGTACTTC.

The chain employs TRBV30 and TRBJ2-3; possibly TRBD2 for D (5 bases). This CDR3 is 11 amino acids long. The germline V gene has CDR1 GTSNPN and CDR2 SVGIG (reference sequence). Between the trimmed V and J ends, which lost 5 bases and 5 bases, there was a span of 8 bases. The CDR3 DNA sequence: TGTGCCTGGTTCGAGGGAGATACGCAGTATTTT. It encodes CAWFEGDTQYF. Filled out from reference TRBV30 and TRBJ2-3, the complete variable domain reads SQTIHQWPATLVQPVGSPLSLECTVEGTSNPNLYWYRQAAGRGLQLLFYSVGIGQISSEVPQNLSASRPQDRQFILSSKKLLLSDSGFYLCAWFEGDTQYFGPGTRLTVL.

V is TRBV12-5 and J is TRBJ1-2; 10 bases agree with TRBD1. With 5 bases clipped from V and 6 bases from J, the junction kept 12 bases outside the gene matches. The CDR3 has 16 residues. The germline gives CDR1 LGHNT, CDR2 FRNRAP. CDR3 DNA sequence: TGTGCTAGTGGTCTCTACTTGACAGGGGGCCCAAATGGCTACACCTTC. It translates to CASGLYLTGGPNGYTF.

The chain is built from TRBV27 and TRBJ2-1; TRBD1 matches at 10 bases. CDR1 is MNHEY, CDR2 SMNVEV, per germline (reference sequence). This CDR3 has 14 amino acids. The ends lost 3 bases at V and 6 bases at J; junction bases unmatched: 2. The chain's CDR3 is CASSFGDRGNEQFF. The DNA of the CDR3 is TGTGCCAGCAGTTTCGGGGACAGGGGCAATGAGCAGTTCTTC.

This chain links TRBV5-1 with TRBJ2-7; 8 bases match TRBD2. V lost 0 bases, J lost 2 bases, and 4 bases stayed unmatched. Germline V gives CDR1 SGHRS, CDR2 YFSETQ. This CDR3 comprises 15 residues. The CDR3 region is CASSLESGGAYEQYF. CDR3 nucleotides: TGCGCCAGCAGCTTGGAGAGCGGGGGAGCCTACGAGCAGTACTTC.

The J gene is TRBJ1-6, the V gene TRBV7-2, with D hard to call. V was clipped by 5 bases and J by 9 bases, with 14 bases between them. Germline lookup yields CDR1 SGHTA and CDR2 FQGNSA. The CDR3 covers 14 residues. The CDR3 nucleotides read TGTGCCAGCAGCCCACAACCTCTAGGTTCACCCCTCCACTTT. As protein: CASSPQPLGSPLHF.

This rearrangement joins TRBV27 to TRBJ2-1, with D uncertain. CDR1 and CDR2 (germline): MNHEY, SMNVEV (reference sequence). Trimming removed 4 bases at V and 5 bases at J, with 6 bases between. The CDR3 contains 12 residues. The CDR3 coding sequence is TGTGCCAGCAGTTCCTTTCACAATGAGCAGTTCTTC. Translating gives CASSSFHNEQFF.

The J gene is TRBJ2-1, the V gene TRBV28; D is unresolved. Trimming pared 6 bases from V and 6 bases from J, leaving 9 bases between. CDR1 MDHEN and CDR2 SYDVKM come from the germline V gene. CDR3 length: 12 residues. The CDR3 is CASRGSSNEQFF. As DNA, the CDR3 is TGTGCCAGCAGAGGTAGCAGCAATGAGCAGTTCTTC.

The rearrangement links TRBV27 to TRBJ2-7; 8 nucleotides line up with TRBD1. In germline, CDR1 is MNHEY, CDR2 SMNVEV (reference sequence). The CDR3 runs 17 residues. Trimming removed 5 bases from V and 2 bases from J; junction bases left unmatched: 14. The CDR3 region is CASSAAPGQGETYEQYF. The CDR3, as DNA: TGTGCCAGCAGTGCAGCCCCCGGACAGGGAGAAACCTACGAGCAGTACTTC.

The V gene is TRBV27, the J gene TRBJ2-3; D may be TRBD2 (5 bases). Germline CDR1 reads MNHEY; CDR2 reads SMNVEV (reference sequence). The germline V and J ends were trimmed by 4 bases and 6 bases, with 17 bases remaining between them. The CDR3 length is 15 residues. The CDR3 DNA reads TGTGCCAGCAGTTCCCCTAGCTACCCGGTGGATACGCAGTATTTT. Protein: CASSSPSYPVDTQYF.

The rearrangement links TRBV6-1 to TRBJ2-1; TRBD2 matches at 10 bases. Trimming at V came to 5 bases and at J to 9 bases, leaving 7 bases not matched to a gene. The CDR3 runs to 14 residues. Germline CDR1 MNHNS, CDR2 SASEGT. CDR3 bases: TGTGCCAGCAGTCGGAGCGGGGGGGCCGGTGAGCAGTTCTTC. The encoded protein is CASSRSGGAGEQFF.

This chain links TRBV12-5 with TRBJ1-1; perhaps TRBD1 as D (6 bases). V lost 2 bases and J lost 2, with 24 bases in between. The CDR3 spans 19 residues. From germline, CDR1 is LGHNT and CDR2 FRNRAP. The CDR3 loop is CASGLPLPSPGTINTEAFF. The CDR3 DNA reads TGTGCTAGTGGTTTGCCGCTTCCGAGCCCCGGGACAATCAACACTGAAGCTTTCTTT.

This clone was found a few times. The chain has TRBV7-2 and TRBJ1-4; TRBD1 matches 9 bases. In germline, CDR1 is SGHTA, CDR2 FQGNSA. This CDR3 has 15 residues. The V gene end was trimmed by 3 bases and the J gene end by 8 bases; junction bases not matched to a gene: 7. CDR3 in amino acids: CASSFRQGDVEKLFF. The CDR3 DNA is TGTGCCAGCAGCTTCCGACAGGGGGATGTCGAAAAACTGTTTTTT.

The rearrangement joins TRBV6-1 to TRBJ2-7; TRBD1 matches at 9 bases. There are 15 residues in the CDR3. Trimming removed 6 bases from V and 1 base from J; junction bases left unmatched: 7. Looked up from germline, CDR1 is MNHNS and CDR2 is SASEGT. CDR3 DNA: TGTGCCAGCAGCCAGGGACAGGGAGCATCCTACGAGCAGTACTTC. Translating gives CASSQGQGASYEQYF.

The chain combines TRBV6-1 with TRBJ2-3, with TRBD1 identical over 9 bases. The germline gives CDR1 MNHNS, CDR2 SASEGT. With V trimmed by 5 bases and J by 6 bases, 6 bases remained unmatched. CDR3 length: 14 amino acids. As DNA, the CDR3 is TGTGCCAGCAGTTCCCGGGACAGGGTTGATACGCAGTATTTT. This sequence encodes CASSSRDRVDTQYF.

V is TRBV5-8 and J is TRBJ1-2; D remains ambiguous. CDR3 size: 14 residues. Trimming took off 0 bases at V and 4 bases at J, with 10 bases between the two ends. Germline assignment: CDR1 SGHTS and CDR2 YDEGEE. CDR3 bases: TGTGCCAGCAGCTTGGTTTGGGCCGGCTATGGCTACACCTTC. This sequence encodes CASSLVWAGYGYTF. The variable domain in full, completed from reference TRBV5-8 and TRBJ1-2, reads EAGVTQSPTHLIKTRGQQATLRCSPISGHTSVYWYQQALGLGLQFLLWYDEGEERNRGNFPPRFSGRQFPNYSSELNVNALELEDSALYLCASSLVWAGYGYTFGSGTRLTVV.

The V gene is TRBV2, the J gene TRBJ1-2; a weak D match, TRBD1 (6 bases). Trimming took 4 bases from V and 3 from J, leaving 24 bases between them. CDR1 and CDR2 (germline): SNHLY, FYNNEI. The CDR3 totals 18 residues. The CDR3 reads CASSGDTINLGDYYGYTF. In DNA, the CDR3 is TGTGCCAGCAGTGGGGACACAATAAATCTCGGAGATTACTATGGCTACACCTTC.

CDR3 sequence reads: CATKMGGNYGYTF. CDR3 sequence (DNA): TGTGCCACCAAAATGGGAGGAAACTATGGCTACACCTTC. The gene calls are TRBV28 and TRBJ1-2; D remains unclear. The V end lost 10 bases, the J end lost 2 bases, and 14 bases lay between the germline ends. The germline V gene encodes CDR1 MDHEN and CDR2 SYDVKM. This CDR3 has 13 amino acids.

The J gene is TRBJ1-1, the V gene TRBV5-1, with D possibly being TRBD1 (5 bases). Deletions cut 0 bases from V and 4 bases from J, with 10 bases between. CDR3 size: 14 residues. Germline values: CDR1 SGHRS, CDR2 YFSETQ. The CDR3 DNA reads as TGCGCCAGCAGCTTGGAGGGGAGGAGCACTGAAGCTTTCTTT. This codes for CASSLEGRSTEAFF.

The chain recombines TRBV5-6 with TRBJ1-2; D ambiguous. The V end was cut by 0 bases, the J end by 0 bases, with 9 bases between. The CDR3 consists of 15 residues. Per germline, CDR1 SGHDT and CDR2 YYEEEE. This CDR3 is CASSLAPIANYGYTF. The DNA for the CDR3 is TGTGCCAGCAGCTTGGCGCCAATAGCTAACTATGGCTACACCTTC.

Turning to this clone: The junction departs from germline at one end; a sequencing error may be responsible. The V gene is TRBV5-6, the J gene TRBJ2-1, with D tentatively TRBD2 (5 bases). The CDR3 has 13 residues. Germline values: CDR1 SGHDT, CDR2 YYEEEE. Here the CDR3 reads CASTLRAGRMPVF. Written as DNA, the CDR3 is TGTGCCAGCACCCTGCGGGCCGGACGCATGCCGGTCTTC.

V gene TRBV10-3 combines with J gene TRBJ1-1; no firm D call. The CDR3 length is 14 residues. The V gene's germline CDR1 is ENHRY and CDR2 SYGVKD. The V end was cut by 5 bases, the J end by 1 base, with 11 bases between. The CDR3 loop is CAISSVGENTEAFF. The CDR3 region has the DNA TGTGCCATCAGTTCCGTGGGCGAGAACACTGAAGCTTTCTTT.

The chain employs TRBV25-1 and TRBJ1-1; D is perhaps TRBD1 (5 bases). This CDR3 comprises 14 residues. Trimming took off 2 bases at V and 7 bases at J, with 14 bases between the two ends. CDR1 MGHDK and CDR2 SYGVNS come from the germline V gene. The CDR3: CASSERAAGCEAFF. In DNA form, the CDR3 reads TGTGCCAGCAGTGAAAGGGCGGCAGGGTGTGAAGCTTTCTTT.

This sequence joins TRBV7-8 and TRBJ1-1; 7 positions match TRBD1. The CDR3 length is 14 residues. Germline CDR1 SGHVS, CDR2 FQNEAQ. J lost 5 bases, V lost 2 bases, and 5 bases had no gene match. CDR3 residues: CASSLQRGLTEAFF. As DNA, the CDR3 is TGTGCCAGCAGCTTACAAAGGGGGCTTACTGAAGCTTTCTTT.

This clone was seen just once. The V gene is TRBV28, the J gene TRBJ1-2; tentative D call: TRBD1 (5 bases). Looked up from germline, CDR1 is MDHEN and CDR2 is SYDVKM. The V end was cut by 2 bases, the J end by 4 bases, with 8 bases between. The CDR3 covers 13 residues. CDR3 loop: CASSLGGGYGYTF. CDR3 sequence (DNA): TGTGCCAGCAGTTTAGGGGGGGGCTATGGCTACACCTTC.